The rows below give T cell receptor beta chains drawn from one sample of a study of blood T cell repertoires in COVID-19. The repertoire was sequenced with immunoSEQ multiplex PCR; TCRdb's copy has only in-frame clones and lacks some. The sample consists of around 200,000 clones, 88% of them appearing once. Sequences were obtained from peripheral blood. Receptors were obtained from a man between 18 and 35 years old with active or convalescent COVID-19. The CDR3 runs from the conserved cysteine through the conserved F or W. The D gene is left open where the match is weak. Clone size is stated in some rows and not others, as once, few, many or a class when expanded.

d_gene	len	v_gene	j_gene	abundance	CDR3aa	CDR3nt
-	16	TRBV15	TRBJ2-1	-	CATSRDRWGDYNEQFF	TGTGCCACCAGCAGAGATCGGTGGGGGGATTACAATGAGCAGTTCTTC
TRBD2	15	TRBV11-2	TRBJ2-3	-	CASSHSGGNTDTQYF	TGTGCCAGCAGCCATAGCGGGGGAAACACAGATACGCAGTATTTT
-	13	TRBV7-2	TRBJ2-1	-	CASSLTFDNEQFF	TGTGCCAGCAGCCTGACATTCGACAATGAGCAGTTCTTC
-	15	TRBV7-8	TRBJ2-1	-	CASSLVGGVYNEQFF	TGTGCCAGCAGCTTAGTTGGCGGGGTCTACAATGAGCAGTTCTTC
-	18	TRBV9	TRBJ1-3	-	CASSVALDSLSSGNTIYF	TGTGCCAGCAGCGTAGCGTTGGACAGCCTCAGCTCTGGAAACACCATATATTTT
TRBD1	13	TRBV18	TRBJ2-7	-	CASSPPDRVEQYF	TGTGCCAGCTCACCACCGGACAGGGTTGAGCAGTACTTC
-	13	TRBV6-6	TRBJ1-6	few	CASSLQGNSPLHF	TGTGCCAGCAGCTTACAGGGAAATTCACCCCTCCACTTT
TRBD2	15	TRBV27	TRBJ2-5	once	CASSAASGGRETQYF	TGTGCCAGCAGTGCGGCTAGCGGGGGGAGAGAGACCCAGTACTTC
-	14	TRBV5-4	TRBJ1-1	-	CASSYGQRNTEAFF	TGTGCCAGCAGCTACGGACAGCGGAACACTGAAGCTTTCTTT
-	13	TRBV30	TRBJ1-6	-	CAWSIGSNSPLHF	TGTGCCTGGAGTATCGGTTCCAATTCACCCCTCCACTTT
-	15	TRBV7-9	TRBJ1-5	-	CASSPRGTEPTPQHF	TGTGCCAGCAGCCCTCGGGGGACGGAACCCACGCCCCAGCATTTT